Below, 15 T cell receptor beta chains from the same sample are listed, as sequenced in a study of cytomegalovirus exposure and HLA in healthy donors. A multiplex PCR was run with 60 Vbeta primers and 13 Jbeta primers. Using immunoSEQ multiplex PCR, the repertoire was profiled, and TCRdb retains in-frame clones only, with some absent. Of about 90,000 clones in the sample, more than 70% were seen once. The material sequenced was PBMCs. The origin of the receptors is a woman aged 55-70 years in good health and CMV-seropositive.

The V gene is TRBV5-8, the J gene TRBJ1-5, with D perhaps TRBD1 (6 bases). In germline, CDR1 is SGHTS, CDR2 YDEGEE. This CDR3 comprises 17 residues. V was pared by 4 bases and J by 4 bases, with 21 bases between. CDR3 region: CASSLFPGALVNQPQHF. CDR3 DNA sequence: TGTGCCAGCAGCCTGTTCCCAGGGGCCCTGGTAAATCAGCCCCAGCATTTT. The whole variable domain, filled in from reference TRBV5-8 and TRBJ1-5, reads EAGVTQSPTHLIKTRGQQATLRCSPISGHTSVYWYQQALGLGLQFLLWYDEGEERNRGNFPPRFSGRQFPNYSSELNVNALELEDSALYLCASSLFPGALVNQPQHFGDGTRLSIL.

This clone was seen once. The V call is TRBV18, the J call TRBJ1-5; 9 positions agree with TRBD1. The V and J ends lost 2 bases and 7 bases, in that order; junction bases with no gene match: 6. CDR3 length equals 15 residues. Germline CDR1 reads KGHSH; CDR2 reads LQKENI. This CDR3 is CASSPGTGSFQPQHF. Here the CDR3 DNA reads TGTGCCAGCTCACCAGGGACAGGGAGTTTCCAGCCCCAGCATTTT.

The rearrangement links TRBV27 to TRBJ2-7, with 7 bases aligning to TRBD1. Germline trimming cut 5 bases from V and 3 bases from J; bases unmatched to any gene: 13. Germline CDR1 reads MNHEY; CDR2 reads SMNVEV (reference sequence). The CDR3 is made up of 16 amino acids. CDR3 in amino acids: CASSTHRQGSFYEQYF. DNA of the CDR3: TGTGCCAGCAGTACACACCGACAGGGAAGCTTCTACGAGCAGTACTTC.

The rearrangement joins TRBV2 to TRBJ1-5, with D maybe TRBD1 (5 bases). This CDR3 region has 14 residues. Germline assignment: CDR1 SNHLY and CDR2 FYNNEI. V was cut by 5 bases and J by 6 bases, with 14 bases left in between. The CDR3 loop reads CASSPQGLSQPQHF. CDR3 bases: TGTGCCAGCAGTCCTCAGGGTTTGAGTCAGCCCCAGCATTTT.

J is TRBJ2-3 and V is TRBV6-6; the D gene is possibly TRBD2 (5 bases). The germline V gene encodes CDR1 MNHNY and CDR2 SVGAGI (reference sequence). Trimming took off 5 bases at V and 3 bases at J, with 15 bases between the two ends. The CDR3 extends over 15 amino acids. The CDR3 DNA is TGTGCCAGCAGTCAGAGACTACTTAATACAGATACGCAGTATTTT. The encoded protein is CASSQRLLNTDTQYF.

The rearrangement uses TRBV15 and TRBJ1-6; D is ambiguous. The CDR3 covers 14 residues. CDR1 and CDR2 (germline): LNHNV, YYDKDF (reference sequence). V was clipped by 0 bases and J by 9 bases, with 9 bases between them. The CDR3, as DNA: TGTGCCACCAGCAGAGATAGGAGGAGTTCACCCCTCCACTTT. Encoded protein: CATSRDRRSSPLHF.

This chain joins TRBV9 and TRBJ2-7; D is possibly TRBD2 (5 bases). Trimming shortened V by 0 bases and J by 3 bases, and 10 bases separated the two germline ends. The CDR3 runs to 14 residues. Germline CDR1 reads SGDLS; CDR2 reads YYNGEE. The CDR3 coding sequence is TGTGCCAGCAGCGTAGCGGGGAGCGGCTACGAGCAGTACTTC. Its protein is CASSVAGSGYEQYF. Combining the CDR3 with reference TRBV9 and TRBJ2-7 gives the whole variable domain DSGVTQTPKHLITATGQRVTLRCSPRSGDLSVYWYQQSLDQGLQFLIQYYNGEERAKGNILERFSAQQFPDLHSELNLSSLELGDSALYFCASSVAGSGYEQYFGPGTRLTVT.

V and J are TRBV27 and TRBJ2-7; D might be TRBD1 (6 bases). CDR1 and CDR2 (germline): MNHEY, SMNVEV (reference sequence). V dropped 5 bases and J dropped 0 bases, with 23 bases sitting between them. This CDR3 is 18 amino acids long. CDR3 sequence reads: CASSATPPVGGSSYEQYF. The CDR3 nucleotides are TGTGCCAGCAGTGCCACCCCTCCAGTAGGGGGAAGCTCCTACGAGCAGTACTTC.

The chain carries TRBV20-1 and TRBJ2-1; no firm D call. Germline CDR1 and CDR2: DFQATT and SNEGSKA (reference sequence). Deletions cut 4 bases from V and 6 bases from J, with 7 bases between. The CDR3 loop spans 11 amino acids. CDR3 loop: CSAKDLNEQFF. The DNA of the CDR3 is TGCAGTGCTAAAGACCTCAATGAGCAGTTCTTC.

This sequence joins TRBV7-9 and TRBJ1-5, with TRBD1 matching over 10 bases. Losses at the gene ends were 4 bases for V and 5 bases for J; bases not matched to a gene: 5. Germline lookup yields CDR1 SEHNR and CDR2 FQNEAQ (reference sequence). This CDR3 region has 15 residues. CDR3 nucleotides: TGTGCCAGCAGCTCGGGACAGGGGCTTCATCAGCCCCAGCATTTT. This translates into CASSSGQGLHQPQHF.

The rearrangement links TRBV5-4 to TRBJ1-2; D uncertain. Germline-derived CDR1 and CDR2 are SGHNT and YYREEE (reference sequence). V was cut by 3 bases and J by 0 bases, with 6 bases left in between. The CDR3 is 13 residues long. The CDR3 DNA reads TGTGCCAGCAGCTGGACTTCTAACTATGGCTACACCTTC. The encoded protein is CASSWTSNYGYTF.

This sequence joins TRBV28 and TRBJ2-7; perhaps TRBD2 as D (6 bases). CDR3 length equals 13 residues. The germline V gene encodes CDR1 MDHEN and CDR2 SYDVKM. The V gene lost 6 bases and the J gene lost 6 bases, with 15 bases spanning the gap. CDR3 in amino acids: CASRDPGVSEQYF. DNA for the CDR3: TGTGCCAGCAGGGACCCGGGGGTGAGCGAGCAGTACTTC.

This clone occurred a few times. The chain has TRBV10-3 and TRBJ2-7; the match to TRBD2 covers 7 bases. This CDR3 region has 17 residues. Trimming at V came to 7 bases and at J to 4 bases, leaving 19 bases not matched to a gene. CDR1 and CDR2 (germline): ENHRY, SYGVKD. CDR3 DNA sequence: TGTGCCATCAAGGACGAAGCGGGGAGGGGATTGAGGTACGAGCAGTACTTC. It is translated as CAIKDEAGRGLRYEQYF.

The rearrangement uses TRBV2 and TRBJ2-7; possible D gene TRBD2, 6 bases. This CDR3 has 13 amino acids. With 6 bases removed from V and 3 bases from J, the gap between germline ends came to 12 bases. In germline, CDR1 is SNHLY, CDR2 FYNNEI. The CDR3 sequence: CASRWGEGYEQYF. The CDR3 DNA is TGTGCCAGCAGGTGGGGGGAAGGCTACGAGCAGTACTTC.

This rearrangement joins TRBV11-2 to TRBJ2-3; 13 bases are shared with TRBD2. The length of the CDR3 is 16 residues. CDR1 is SGHAT, CDR2 FQNNGV, per germline. Trimming cost V 6 bases and J 6 bases; bases outside gene matches: 9. CDR3 residues: CASRLLAGGPGDTQYF. CDR3 DNA sequence: TGTGCCAGCAGGTTACTAGCGGGAGGGCCGGGCGATACGCAGTATTTT.